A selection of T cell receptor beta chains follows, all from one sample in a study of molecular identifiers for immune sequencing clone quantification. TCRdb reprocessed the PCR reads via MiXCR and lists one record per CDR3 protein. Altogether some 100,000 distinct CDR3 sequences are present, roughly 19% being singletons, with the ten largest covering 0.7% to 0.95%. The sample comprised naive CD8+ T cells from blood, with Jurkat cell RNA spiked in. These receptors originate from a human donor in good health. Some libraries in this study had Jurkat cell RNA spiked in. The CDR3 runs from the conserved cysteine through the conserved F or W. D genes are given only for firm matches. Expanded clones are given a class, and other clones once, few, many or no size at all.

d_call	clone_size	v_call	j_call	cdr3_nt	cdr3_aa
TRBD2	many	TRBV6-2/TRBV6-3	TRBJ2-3	TGTGCCAGCAGTTACTCCACACGCGGGGGGGCCTCAGATACGCAGTATTTT	CASSYSTRGGASDTQYF
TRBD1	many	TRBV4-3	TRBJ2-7	TGCGCCAGCAGCCAGCAAGATGGGGCAGGGGGCGCCTACGAGCAGTACTTC	CASSQQDGAGGAYEQYF
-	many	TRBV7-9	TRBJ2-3	TGTGCCAGCAGCTTAGTTGACAGAGCACCAAAAGATACGCAGTATTTT	CASSLVDRAPKDTQYF
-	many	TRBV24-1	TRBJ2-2	TGTGCCACCAGTGACCGATTGGGGAGCGGGGAGCTGTTTTTT	CATSDRLGSGELFF
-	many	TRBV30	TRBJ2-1	TGTGCCTGGACTAGCCCGGAGGATGAGCAGTTCTTC	CAWTSPEDEQFF
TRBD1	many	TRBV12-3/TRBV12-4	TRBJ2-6	TGTGCCAGCAGTCACAGGGGAATAGAGCTCTTCTCTGGGGCCAACGTCCTGACTTTC	CASSHRGIELFSGANVLTF
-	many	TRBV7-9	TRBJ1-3	TGTGCCAGCAGCCGAACGATACTTGATCAGGTCGGCGGAAACACCATATATTTT	CASSRTILDQVGGNTIYF
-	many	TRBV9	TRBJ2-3	TGTGCCGGCAGCGGCCTCAAGAATACGCAGTATTTT	CAGSGLKNTQYF
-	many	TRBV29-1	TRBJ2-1	TGCAGCGTTAGTCCACAGGGCTACAATGAGCAGTTCTTC	CSVSPQGYNEQFF
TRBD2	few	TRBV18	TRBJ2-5	TGTGCCAGCTCACCAAGACTAGCGGGCGTCCTCCAAGAGACCCAGTACTTC	CASSPRLAGVLQETQYF
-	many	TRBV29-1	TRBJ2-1	TGCAGCGTTCCTAGACTAGAGGAGTACAATGAGCAGTTCTTC	CSVPRLEEYNEQFF
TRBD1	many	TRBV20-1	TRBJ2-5	TGCAGTGCACGGGAGACAGGGGGCTTCCCGGAGACCCAGTACTTC	CSARETGGFPETQYF
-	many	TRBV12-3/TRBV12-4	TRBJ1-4	TGTGCCAGCAGACCTCCGGGACTCTCAACAGCTAATGAAAAACTGTTTTTT	CASRPPGLSTANEKLFF
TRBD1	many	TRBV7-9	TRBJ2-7	TGTGCCAGCAGCTCGCGGACAGGGGGTCTCGACGAGCAGTACTTC	CASSSRTGGLDEQYF
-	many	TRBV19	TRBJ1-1	TGTGCCAGTAGTATCCTTCCGAGTCAGACGAACACTGAAGCTTTCTTT	CASSILPSQTNTEAFF
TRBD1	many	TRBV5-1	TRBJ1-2	TGCGCCAGCAAAGGGGGCGATGGCTACACCTTC	CASKGGDGYTF
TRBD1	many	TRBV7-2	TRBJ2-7	TGTGCCAGCAGCTTCTGGACAGGGAACGAGCAGTACTTC	CASSFWTGNEQYF
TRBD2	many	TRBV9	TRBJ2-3	TGTGCCAGCAGCGTGGCGGGACTAGCGGGAGAGGGTACGCAGTATTTT	CASSVAGLAGEGTQYF
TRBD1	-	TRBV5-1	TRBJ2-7	TGCGCCAGCAGCCAGACGACCTCCGACCAACAGGGGTACGAGCAGTACTTC	CASSQTTSDQQGYEQYF
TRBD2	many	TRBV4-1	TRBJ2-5	TGCGCCAGCAGCCACACGACTAGCGGGATAGAGACCCAGTACTTC	CASSHTTSGIETQYF
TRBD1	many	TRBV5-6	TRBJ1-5	TGTGCCAGCAGCTTCTCCAGGGGGCAGCCCCAGCATTTT	CASSFSRGQPQHF
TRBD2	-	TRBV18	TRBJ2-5	TGTGCCAGCTCACCACCCGCTAGCGGGGGCCAAGAGACCCTGTACTTC	CASSPPASGGQETLYF
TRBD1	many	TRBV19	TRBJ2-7	TGTGCCAGTAGTATGGGACAGTCTACCTACGAGCAGTACTTC	CASSMGQSTYEQYF
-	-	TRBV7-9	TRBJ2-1	TGTGCCAGCAGCTCCTTAGGACGGGACCGTGAGCAGTTCTTC	CASSSLGRDREQFF
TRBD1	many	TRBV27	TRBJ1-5	TGTGCCAGCAGTCTTTTAGGGCCGCAGGGGGCGATCAATCAGCCCCAGCATTTT	CASSLLGPQGAINQPQHF
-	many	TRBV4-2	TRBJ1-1	TGTGCCAGCAGCCAAGTAGAGGGACTGAACACTGAAGCTTTCTTT	CASSQVEGLNTEAFF
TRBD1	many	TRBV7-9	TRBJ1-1	TGTGCCAGCAGCTTAGCCGGACAGGGGGCCGTCTCGTGGTACACTGAAGCTTTCTTT	CASSLAGQGAVSWYTEAFF
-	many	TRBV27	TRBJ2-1	TGTGCCAGCAGTTTTCAAGGGGGATATGAGCAGTTCTTC	CASSFQGGYEQFF
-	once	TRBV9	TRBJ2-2	TGTGCCAGCAGCGCCCCCAGCCAGGCGGACACCGGGGAGCTGTTTTTT	CASSAPSQADTGELFF
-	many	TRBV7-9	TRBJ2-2	TGTGCCAGCAGCTCGCCCGGCACCGGGGAGCTGTTTTTT	CASSSPGTGELFF
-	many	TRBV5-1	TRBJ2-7	TGCGCCAGCAGCTGGGACGGGACCGGTTACTACGAGCAGTACTTC	CASSWDGTGYYEQYF
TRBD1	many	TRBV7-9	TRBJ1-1	TGTGCCAGCAGCTTCGGGACAGGGAGGGATACTGAAGCTTTCTTT	CASSFGTGRDTEAFF
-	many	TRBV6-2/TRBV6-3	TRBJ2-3	TGTGCCAGCAGCGTCCTAAGGGCCACAGATACGCAGTATTTT	CASSVLRATDTQYF
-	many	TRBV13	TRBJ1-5	TGTGCCAGCAGCCACCGAAACCAGCCCCAGCATTTT	CASSHRNQPQHF
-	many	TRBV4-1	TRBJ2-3	TGCGCCACCTACCAAGGGCGGGACAGCACAGATACGCAGTATTTT	CATYQGRDSTDTQYF
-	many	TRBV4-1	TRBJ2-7	TGCGCCAGCAGCCCCCTAACCGGGAACCCCTACGAGCAGTACTTC	CASSPLTGNPYEQYF
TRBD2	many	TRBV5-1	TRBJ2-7	TGCGCCAGCAGTTCTAGCGGGAGGGATTACGAGCAGTACTTC	CASSSSGRDYEQYF
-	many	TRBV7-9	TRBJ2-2	TGTGCCAGCAGCTTAGGGAACACCGGGGAGCTGTTTTTT	CASSLGNTGELFF
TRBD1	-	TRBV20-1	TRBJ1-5	TGCAGTGCTAGAGATCGGGAGGGGGCTTATAGCAATCAGCCCCAGCATTTT	CSARDREGAYSNQPQHF
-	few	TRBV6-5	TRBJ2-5	TGTGCCGGCAGTTACTCGGCTCCAACGTCCGCGGGGCAAGAGACCCAGTACTTC	CAGSYSAPTSAGQETQYF
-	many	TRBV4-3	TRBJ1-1	TGCGCCAGCAGCCAAGTAGGGGACCGAAACACTGAAGCTTTCTTT	CASSQVGDRNTEAFF
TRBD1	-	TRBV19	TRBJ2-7	TGTGCCAGTAGTTCCAGGACAGGGGACGAGCAGTACTTC	CASSSRTGDEQYF
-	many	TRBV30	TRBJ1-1	TGTGCCTGGAGGGAGGGACGGAACACTGAAGCTTTCTTT	CAWREGRNTEAFF
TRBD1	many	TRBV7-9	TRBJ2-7	TGTGCCAGCAGTTCAACAGGGGATCCGAACTACGAGCAGTACTTC	CASSSTGDPNYEQYF
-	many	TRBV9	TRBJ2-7	TGTGCCAGCAGCGCCACCGGGGCCTCCTACGAGCAGTACTTC	CASSATGASYEQYF
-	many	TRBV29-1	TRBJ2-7	TGCAGCGCTGGGGACCGGTACGTGGAGCAGTACTTC	CSAGDRYVEQYF
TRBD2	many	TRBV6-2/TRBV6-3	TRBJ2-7	TGTGCCAGCAGTTTAGGCGGGAGCCTCGAGCAGTACTTC	CASSLGGSLEQYF
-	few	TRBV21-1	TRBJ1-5	TGTGCCAGCAGAAGGGGCAGGCAGCCCCAGCATTTT	CASRRGRQPQHF
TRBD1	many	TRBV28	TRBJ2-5	TGTGCCAGCAGTACACGACAGGGTTGGAACGTTGGAGAGACCCAGTACTTC	CASSTRQGWNVGETQYF
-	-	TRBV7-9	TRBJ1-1	TGTGCCAGCAGCTTAGTTCCGGGGGGGATGAACACTGAAGCTTTCTTT	CASSLVPGGMNTEAFF
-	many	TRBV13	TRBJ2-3	TGTGCCAGCAGCCCCACCACAGATACGCAGTATTTT	CASSPTTDTQYF
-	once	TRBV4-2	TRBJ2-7	TGTGCCGGCAGCCATGTAGGGACGGAATACTACGAGCAGTACTTC	CAGSHVGTEYYEQYF
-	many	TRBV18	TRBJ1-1	TGTGCCAGCTCACCCATAGTAGTATCAGCGACACCTAAAGACGAGAACACTGAAGCTTTCTTT	CASSPIVVSATPKDENTEAFF
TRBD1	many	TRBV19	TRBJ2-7	TGTGCCAGTAGCGCTAATCCCGGGACAGGGTCCTACGAGCAGTACTTC	CASSANPGTGSYEQYF
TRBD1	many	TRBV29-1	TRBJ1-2	TGCAGCGTTGAGGGTCAGGGGGCGAGTGGCTACACCTTC	CSVEGQGASGYTF